This T cell receptor beta chain came from a study of T cell changes during pregnancy in multiple sclerosis. Data came from immunoSEQ multiplex PCR; TCRdb stores just in-frame clones and leaves some out. Of over 85,000 clones listed, 90% to 95% are singletons. V was cut by 4 bases and J by 5 bases, with 12 bases left in between. Germline CDR1 and CDR2: MNHEY and SVGAGI. The CDR3 contains 14 residues. The TCR comes from a female donor in good health, enrolled as a control in a pregnancy study. The genes are TRBV6-5 and TRBJ1-3; D is uncertain. The starting material was peripheral blood, obtained after pregnancy. The DNA of the CDR3 is TGTGCCAGCAGTTCGATCGGACTACGAAACACCATATATTTT. It specifies CASSSIGLRNTIYF.